Given below is one T cell receptor (beta chain) in context. Its antigen is currently unknown. Clones were read by immunoSEQ multiplex PCR, and TCRdb kept only the in-frame ones, dropping some. The sample lists more than 300,000 clones; approximately 86% were seen once. This entry comes from a study of Ad26.COV2.S vaccination and SARS-CoV-2 variants. Study-level background: Of the COV1001 trial arms, the Ad26.COV2.S arm included the donor. Administration of Ad26.COV2.S was intramuscular, either once or twice 56 days apart. Points from the study as a whole: Among vaccine recipients, spike-specific TCR breadth exceeded that of placebo recipients. Vaccine and placebo recipients had comparable breadth of non-spike TCRs.

The CDR3 has 13 residues. Germline loops: CDR1 SGHRS, CDR2 YFSETQ. Trimming took off 4 bases at V and 6 bases at J, with 11 bases between the two ends. Noted treatment: around 19 received Ad26.COV2.S at low or high dose, single or two shots; about 5 received placebo; per-sample allocation not given. At day 63 after the first vaccine or placebo injection, samples were drawn. The V call is TRBV5-1, the J call TRBJ1-5, with D tentatively TRBD1 (6 bases). This sequence originates from a person between 18 and 65 years old who received the Ad26.COV2.S COVID-19 vaccine or a placebo. Sequences were derived from peripheral blood, sampled in a trial of Ad26.COV2.S vaccine versus placebo. Here the CDR3 reads CASSPGGAQPQHF. The DNA for the CDR3 is TGCGCCAGCAGCCCCGGGGGGGCTCAGCCCCAGCATTTT. The entire variable domain, with the rest obtained from reference TRBV5-1 and TRBJ1-5, is as follows: KAGVTQTPRYLIKTRGQQVTLSCSPISGHRSVSWYQQTPGQGLQFLFEYFSETQRNKGNFPGRFSGRQFSNSRSEMNVSTLELGDSALYLCASSPGGAQPQHFGDGTRLSIL.